The next 11 T cell receptor beta chains were all read from a single sample in a study of T cell changes during pregnancy in multiple sclerosis. Profiled with immunoSEQ multiplex PCR; TCRdb holds only in-frame clones, not every one. The sample contains tens of thousands of clones, more than 85% of which appear only once. This material consisted of peripheral blood, taken in the first trimester of pregnancy. Receptors originate from a female donor in good health, enrolled as a control in a pregnancy study.

This chain connects TRBV4-1 to TRBJ2-2; D unclear. The CDR3 extends over 15 amino acids. Germline V gives CDR1 MGHRA, CDR2 YSYEKL. Trimming took 0 bases from V and 0 from J, leaving 5 bases between them. The CDR3 DNA follows: TGCGCCAGCAGCCAAGATTATCCGAACACCGGGGAGCTGTTTTTT. Encoded protein: CASSQDYPNTGELFF.

The chain's CDR3 is CSAGTGGYEQYF. The CDR3 DNA sequence: TGCAGCGCCGGGACAGGGGGCTACGAGCAGTACTTC. The rearrangement uses TRBV29-1 and TRBJ2-7; 11 positions agree with TRBD1. CDR3 length: 12 residues. Looked up from germline, CDR1 is SQVTM and CDR2 is ANQGSEA. V lost 7 bases, J lost 3 bases, and 2 bases stayed unmatched.

This chain uses TRBV4-1 with TRBJ2-7; 8 bases line up with TRBD1. With 4 bases clipped from V and 2 bases from J, the junction kept 4 bases outside the gene matches. CDR3 length: 14 amino acids. Germline CDR1 and CDR2: MGHRA and YSYEKL. The CDR3 bases are TGCGCCAGCAGCCCCCGGACAGGGCCCTACGAGCAGTACTTC. This sequence encodes CASSPRTGPYEQYF.

The V and J genes are TRBV5-1 and TRBJ2-7; maybe TRBD2 (5 bases). CDR1 and CDR2 from the germline V gene are SGHRS and YFSETQ. The CDR3 sequence is 14 residues long. Trimming stripped 0 bases from V and 3 bases from J, with 10 bases between. This CDR3 is CASSLAGFVYEQYF. For the CDR3, the DNA is TGCGCCAGCAGCTTGGCGGGGTTCGTCTACGAGCAGTACTTC.

Concerning this clone: The junction and the germline gene differ at one end; a read error may be behind it. The rearrangement uses TRBV14 and TRBJ2-1; the match to TRBD2 covers 14 bases. In germline, CDR1 is SGHDN, CDR2 FVKESK. This CDR3 is built from 16 residues. The CDR3 loop reads CASNQQGLAGATEQFF. CDR3 sequence (DNA): TGTGCCAGCAACCAACAGGGACTAGCGGGAGCCACCGAGCAGTTCTTC.

This clone was detected once. The chain uses TRBV28 and TRBJ2-6, with D tentatively TRBD2 (5 bases). CDR3 size: 16 residues. The V end lost 5 bases, the J end lost 4 bases, and 15 bases lay between the germline ends. Germline V CDR1 and CDR2: MDHEN, SYDVKM. The CDR3 DNA sequence: TGTGCCAGCAGTACTAGTTGGGGAGCAGGGGCCAACGTCCTGACTTTC. This gives the protein CASSTSWGAGANVLTF.

This clone was observed a single time. The rearrangement joins TRBV5-6 to TRBJ2-5, with D possibly TRBD1 on 6 matching bases. V lost 1 base and J lost 2, with 12 bases in between. Germline V lookup: CDR1 SGHDT, CDR2 YYEEEE. CDR3 length: 15 amino acids. CDR3 coding DNA: TGTGCCAGCAGCTTGCTGGACAGACCTCAAGAGACCCAGTACTTC. This encodes CASSLLDRPQETQYF.

V is TRBV6-5 and J is TRBJ2-7, with 12 nucleotides matching TRBD2. V lost 5 bases to trimming and J lost 7 bases; unmatched junction nucleotides: 6. Germline assignment: CDR1 MNHEY and CDR2 SVGAGI. This CDR3 has 14 residues. The CDR3 DNA is TGTGCCAGCAGTCGGACTAGCGGGATGTGGGAGCAGTACTTC. Translation gives CASSRTSGMWEQYF.

The chain's CDR3 is CASSLLGPYEQYF. The CDR3 bases are TGTGCCAGCAGTTTATTGGGCCCCTACGAGCAGTACTTC. The V gene is TRBV27, the J gene TRBJ2-7, with D uncertain. This CDR3 region has 13 residues. Trimming took 1 base from V and 2 from J, leaving 6 bases between them. The V gene's germline CDR1 is MNHEY and CDR2 SMNVEV (reference sequence).

V is TRBV10-3 and J is TRBJ1-3; no reliable D call. V lost 2 bases, J lost 0 bases, and 5 bases lay in between. The germline gives CDR1 ENHRY, CDR2 SYGVKD. This CDR3 is 14 amino acids long. CDR3 region: CAISEGGSGNTIYF. The CDR3 DNA reads TGTGCCATCAGTGAGGGAGGCTCTGGAAACACCATATATTTT.

This chain joins TRBV28 and TRBJ1-5; TRBD1 might be the D (5 bases). This CDR3 spans 14 amino acids. V lost 5 bases and J 5 bases, leaving 13 bases between the germline ends. CDR1 and CDR2 from the germline V gene are MDHEN and SYDVKM. CDR3 in DNA: TGTGCCAGCAGTCCGAATGACAGAGATCAGCCCCAGCATTTT. It encodes CASSPNDRDQPQHF.